The present entry profiles one T cell receptor (beta chain) with its context. This specimen belongs to a study of OX40 agonist ivuxolimab in advanced cancers. Sequenced by immunoSEQ multiplex PCR; TCRdb stores in-frame clones only, minus some. This table holds tens of thousands of clones, approximately 83% found once. Cycle 7 day 1, cycle 4 day 1, and baseline were the timepoints at which blood was sampled. V shed 1 base and J 5 bases; nucleotides not matched to a gene: 5. This CDR3 contains 16 residues. Germline values: CDR1 SGHTA, CDR2 FQGNSA. The receptor comes from an adult with an advanced solid tumor such as melanoma, head and neck, liver or kidney cancer. The rearrangement uses TRBV7-2 and TRBJ2-3; 11 nucleotides match TRBD2. The source material was CD4+ or CD8+ T cells sorted from blood, sampled in a trial of the OX40 agonist ivuxolimab. The DNA of the CDR3 is TGTGCCAGCAGCTTAGGCCTAGCGGGGGGCGGAGATACGCAGTATTTT. It encodes CASSLGLAGGGDTQYF.